These 6 T cell receptor beta chains came from one sample sequenced in a study of beta chain features in type 1 diabetes. The authors reverse transcribed all of the isolated RNA, so sequencing captured expressed TCRB transcripts. TCRdb's table, derived via immunoSEQ multiplex PCR, lists solely in-frame clones and lacks some. The repertoire holds about 150,000 clones, with about 50% as singletons. The sequenced sample was Tregs from blood. The receptors stem from a man aged 18 to 30 in good health.

This rearrangement joins TRBV5-1 to TRBJ1-2, with D possibly matching TRBD1 (6 bases). The CDR3 covers 13 residues. Looked up from germline, CDR1 is SGHRS and CDR2 is YFSETQ. The V end was cut by 7 bases, the J end by 5 bases, with 15 bases between. Here the CDR3 DNA reads TGCGCCAGCGCTCGAGACAGGTTTTATGGCTACACCTTC. Translated: CASARDRFYGYTF.

The rearrangement joins TRBV9 to TRBJ2-1; a weak D match, TRBD2 (5 bases). There are 15 residues in the CDR3. The V gene lost 0 bases and the J gene lost 7 bases, with 14 bases spanning the gap. The germline V gene has CDR1 SGDLS and CDR2 YYNGEE. The CDR3 DNA follows: TGTGCCAGCAGCGTAGGGACTCCCATTAGGAATGAGCAGTTCTTC. It yields the protein CASSVGTPIRNEQFF.

The gene calls are TRBV5-4 and TRBJ1-1; 7 bases are shared with TRBD1. Germline lookup yields CDR1 SGHNT and CDR2 YYREEE (reference sequence). The V segment lost 1 base and the J segment 6 bases; nucleotides outside the gene matches: 15. CDR3 length equals 17 residues. CDR3 loop: CASSLRGHSRGRAEAFF. Written as DNA, the CDR3 is TGTGCCAGCAGCTTGCGGGGCCATTCTAGGGGGCGGGCTGAAGCTTTCTTT.

The rearrangement joins TRBV18 to TRBJ2-7; 8 bases match TRBD1. This CDR3 is 16 amino acids long. Germline V lookup: CDR1 KGHSH, CDR2 LQKENI. V shed 1 base, J shed 2 bases, and the junction held 7 bases outside the gene matches. The CDR3 loop reads CASSPLTGTGTYEQYF. The CDR3, as DNA: TGTGCCAGCTCACCACTAACCGGGACAGGCACCTACGAGCAGTACTTC.

This chain connects TRBV6-6 to TRBJ2-5; TRBD2 matches at 7 bases. Trimming at V came to 0 bases and at J to 5 bases, leaving 9 bases not matched to a gene. This CDR3 comprises 16 residues. CDR1 and CDR2 (germline): MNHNY, SVGAGI (reference sequence). CDR3 bases: TGTGCCAGCAGTTACTCGCTGCGGGAGCGTTACGAGACCCAGTACTTC. Residues: CASSYSLRERYETQYF.

The sample holds a few counts of this clone. The DNA for the CDR3 is TGTGCCAGTAGTCTCACAGCAGATACGCAGTATTTT. Its protein product is CASSLTADTQYF. The chain combines TRBV19 with TRBJ2-3, with unresolved D. Deletions cut 5 bases from V and 4 bases from J, with 7 bases between. The CDR3 sequence is 12 residues long. Looked up from germline, CDR1 is LNHDA and CDR2 is SQIVND (reference sequence).